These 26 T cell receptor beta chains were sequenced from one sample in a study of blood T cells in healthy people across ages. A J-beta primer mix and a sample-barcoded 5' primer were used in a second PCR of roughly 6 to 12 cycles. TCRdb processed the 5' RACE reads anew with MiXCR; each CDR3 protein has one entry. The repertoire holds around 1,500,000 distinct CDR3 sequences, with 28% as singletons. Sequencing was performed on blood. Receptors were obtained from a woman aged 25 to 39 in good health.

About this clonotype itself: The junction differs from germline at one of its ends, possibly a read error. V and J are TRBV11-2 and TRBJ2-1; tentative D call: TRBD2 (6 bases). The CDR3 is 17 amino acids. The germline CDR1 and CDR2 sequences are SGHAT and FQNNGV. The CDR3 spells CASSRRGAQPPNNGQFF. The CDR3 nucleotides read TGTGCCAGCAGCCGCCGCGGGGCGCAACCTCCCAACAATGGGCAGTTCTTT.

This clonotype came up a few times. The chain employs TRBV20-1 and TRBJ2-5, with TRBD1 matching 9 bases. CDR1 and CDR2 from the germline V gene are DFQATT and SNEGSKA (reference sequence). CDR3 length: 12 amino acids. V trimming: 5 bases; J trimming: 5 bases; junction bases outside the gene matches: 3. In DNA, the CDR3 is TGCAGTGCTCACGGACAGGGGGAGACCCAGTACTTC. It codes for CSAHGQGETQYF.

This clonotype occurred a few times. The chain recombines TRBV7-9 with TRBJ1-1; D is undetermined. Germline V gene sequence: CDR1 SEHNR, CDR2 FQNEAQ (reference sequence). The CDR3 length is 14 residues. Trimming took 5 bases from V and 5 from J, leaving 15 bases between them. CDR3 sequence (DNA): TGTGCCAGCAGCCACCTGGACGGGAGGACTGAAGCTTTCTTT. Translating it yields CASSHLDGRTEAFF.

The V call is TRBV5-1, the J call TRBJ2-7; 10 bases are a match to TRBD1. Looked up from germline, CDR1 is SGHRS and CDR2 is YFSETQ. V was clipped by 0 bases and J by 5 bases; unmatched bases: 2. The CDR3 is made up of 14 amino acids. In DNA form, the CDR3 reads TGCGCCAGCAGCTTGGGGGACAGGGGCGACGAGCAGTACTTC. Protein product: CASSLGDRGDEQYF.

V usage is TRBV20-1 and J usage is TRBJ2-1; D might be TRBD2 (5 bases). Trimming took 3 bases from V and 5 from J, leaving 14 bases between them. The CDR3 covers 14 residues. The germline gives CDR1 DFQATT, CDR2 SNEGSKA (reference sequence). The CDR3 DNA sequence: TGCAGTGCTAGTCCCGGAGGTTCCCACAATGAGCAGTTCTTC. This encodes CSASPGGSHNEQFF.

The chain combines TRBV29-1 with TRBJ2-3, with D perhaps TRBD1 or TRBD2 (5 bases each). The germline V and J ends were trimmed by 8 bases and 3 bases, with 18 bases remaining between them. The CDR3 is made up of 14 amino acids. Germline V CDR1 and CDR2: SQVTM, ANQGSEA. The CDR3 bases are TGCAGCCATAGGTGGGGGAGTGGTACAGATACGCAGTATTTT. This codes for CSHRWGSGTDTQYF.

The CDR3 sequence is CASSHVGGGYTF. CDR3 DNA sequence: TGCGCCAGCAGCCACGTAGGCGGAGGCTACACCTTC. The genes are TRBV4-1 and TRBJ1-2; unclear D gene. The V gene's germline CDR1 is MGHRA and CDR2 YSYEKL. V was pared by 3 bases and J by 8 bases, with 10 bases between. The CDR3 spans 12 residues.

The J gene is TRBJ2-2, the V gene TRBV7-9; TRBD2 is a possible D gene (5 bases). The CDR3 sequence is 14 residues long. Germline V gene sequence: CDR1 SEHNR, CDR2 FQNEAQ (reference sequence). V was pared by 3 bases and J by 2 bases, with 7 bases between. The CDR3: CASSFGLNTGELFF. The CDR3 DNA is TGTGCCAGCAGCTTCGGACTTAACACCGGGGAGCTGTTTTTT.

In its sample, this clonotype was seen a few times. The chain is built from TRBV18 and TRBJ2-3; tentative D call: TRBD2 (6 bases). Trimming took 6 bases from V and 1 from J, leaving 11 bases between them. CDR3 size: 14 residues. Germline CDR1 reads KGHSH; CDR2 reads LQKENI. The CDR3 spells CASSDGEGTDTQYF. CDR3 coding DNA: TGTGCCAGCTCTGACGGGGAGGGCACAGATACGCAGTATTTT.

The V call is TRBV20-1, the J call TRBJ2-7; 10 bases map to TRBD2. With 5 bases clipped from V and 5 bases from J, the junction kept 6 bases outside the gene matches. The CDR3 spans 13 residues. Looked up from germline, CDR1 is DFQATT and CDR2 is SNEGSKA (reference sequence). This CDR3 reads CSASRTSGDEQYF. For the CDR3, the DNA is TGCAGTGCTTCCAGGACTAGCGGAGACGAGCAGTACTTC.

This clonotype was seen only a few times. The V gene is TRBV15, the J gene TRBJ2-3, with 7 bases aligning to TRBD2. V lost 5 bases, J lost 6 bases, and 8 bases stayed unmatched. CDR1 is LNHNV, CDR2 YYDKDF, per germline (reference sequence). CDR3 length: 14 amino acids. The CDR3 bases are TGTGCCACCAGCCAGCGGGGCAGACCTGATACGCAGTATTTT. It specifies CATSQRGRPDTQYF.

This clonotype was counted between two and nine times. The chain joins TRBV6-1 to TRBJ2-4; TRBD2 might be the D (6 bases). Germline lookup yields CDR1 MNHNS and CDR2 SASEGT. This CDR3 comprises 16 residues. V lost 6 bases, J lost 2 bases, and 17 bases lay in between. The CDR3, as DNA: TGTGCCAGCAGGACCCCCCGGGGGATATCCAAAAACATTCAGTACTTC. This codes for CASRTPRGISKNIQYF.

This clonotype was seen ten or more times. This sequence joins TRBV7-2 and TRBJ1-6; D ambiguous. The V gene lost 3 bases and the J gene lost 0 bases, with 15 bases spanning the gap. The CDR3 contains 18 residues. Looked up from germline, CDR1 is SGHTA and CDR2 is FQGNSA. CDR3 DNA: TGTGCCAGCAGCTTCCCGGAGACAAGGAGCTCCTATAATTCACCCCTCCACTTT. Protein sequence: CASSFPETRSSYNSPLHF.

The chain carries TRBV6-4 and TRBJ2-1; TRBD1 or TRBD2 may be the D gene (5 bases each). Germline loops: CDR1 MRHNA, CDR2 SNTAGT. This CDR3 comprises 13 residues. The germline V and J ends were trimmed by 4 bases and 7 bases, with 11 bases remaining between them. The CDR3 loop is CASSGDASNEQFF. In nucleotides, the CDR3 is TGTGCCAGCAGTGGGGACGCCTCGAATGAGCAGTTCTTC.

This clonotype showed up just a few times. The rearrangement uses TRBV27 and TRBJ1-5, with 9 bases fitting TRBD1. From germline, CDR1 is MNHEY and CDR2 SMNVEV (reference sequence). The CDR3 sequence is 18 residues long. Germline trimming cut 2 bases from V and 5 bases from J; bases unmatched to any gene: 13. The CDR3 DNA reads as TGTGCCAGCAGTTTAACCGGGACAGGGAGGATGATGGATCAGCCCCAGCATTTT. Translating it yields CASSLTGTGRMMDQPQHF.

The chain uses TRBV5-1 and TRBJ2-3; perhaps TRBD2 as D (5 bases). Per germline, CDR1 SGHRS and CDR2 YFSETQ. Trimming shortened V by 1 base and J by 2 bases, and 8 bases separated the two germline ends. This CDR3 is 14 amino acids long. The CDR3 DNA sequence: TGCGCCAGCAGCTTGCGTCGGGACACAGATACGCAGTATTTT. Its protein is CASSLRRDTDTQYF.

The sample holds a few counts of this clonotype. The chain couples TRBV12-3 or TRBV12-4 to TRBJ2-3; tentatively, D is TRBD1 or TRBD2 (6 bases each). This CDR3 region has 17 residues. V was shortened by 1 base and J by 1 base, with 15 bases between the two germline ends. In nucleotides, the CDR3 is TGTGCCAGCAGTTTAGACAGGGCGGGACCCGGCACAGATACGCAGTATTTT. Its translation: CASSLDRAGPGTDTQYF.

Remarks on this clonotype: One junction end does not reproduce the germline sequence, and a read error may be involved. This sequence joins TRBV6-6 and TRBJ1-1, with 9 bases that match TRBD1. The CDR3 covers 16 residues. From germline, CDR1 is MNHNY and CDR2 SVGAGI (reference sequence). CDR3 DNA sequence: TGTGTCAGCAGTTACTCGGGACAGGGAATTGGCACTGAAGCTTTCTTT. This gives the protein CVSSYSGQGIGTEAFF.

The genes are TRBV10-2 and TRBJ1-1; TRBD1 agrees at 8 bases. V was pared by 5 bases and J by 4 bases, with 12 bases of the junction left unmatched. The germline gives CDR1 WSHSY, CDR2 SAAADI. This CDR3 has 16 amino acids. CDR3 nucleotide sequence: TGCGCCAGCAGTCTCCCTGGTCAGGGGGCGTTCACTGAAGCTTTCTTT. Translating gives CASSLPGQGAFTEAFF.

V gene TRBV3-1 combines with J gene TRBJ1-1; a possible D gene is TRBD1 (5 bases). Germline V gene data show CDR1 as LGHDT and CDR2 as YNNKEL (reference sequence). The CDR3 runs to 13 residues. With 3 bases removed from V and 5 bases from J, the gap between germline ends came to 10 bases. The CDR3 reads CASSQQRGTEAFF. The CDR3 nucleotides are TGTGCCAGCAGCCAGCAAAGGGGAACTGAAGCTTTCTTT.

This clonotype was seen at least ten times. This CDR3 is CASSQGRQGANEQYF. CDR3 bases: TGCGCCAGCAGCCAAGGGAGACAGGGGGCGAACGAGCAGTACTTC. The V and J genes are TRBV4-3 and TRBJ2-7; 10 positions agree with TRBD1. The CDR3 totals 15 residues. CDR1 LGHNA and CDR2 YSLEER come from the germline V gene. V shed 1 base and J 5 bases; nucleotides not matched to a gene: 5.

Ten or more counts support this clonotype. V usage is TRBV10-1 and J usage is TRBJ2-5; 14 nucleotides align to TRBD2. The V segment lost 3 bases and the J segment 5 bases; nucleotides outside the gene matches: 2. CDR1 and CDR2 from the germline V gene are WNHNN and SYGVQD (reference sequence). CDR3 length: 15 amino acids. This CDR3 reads CASSDGLAGGETQYF. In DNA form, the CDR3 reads TGCGCCAGCAGTGACGGACTAGCGGGGGGTGAGACCCAGTACTTC.

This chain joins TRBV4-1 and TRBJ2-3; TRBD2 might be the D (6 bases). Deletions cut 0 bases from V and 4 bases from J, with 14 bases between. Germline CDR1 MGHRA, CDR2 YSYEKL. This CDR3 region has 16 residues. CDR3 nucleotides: TGCGCCAGCAGCCAAGATAGCGGACTTCTTTCAGATACGCAGTATTTT. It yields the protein CASSQDSGLLSDTQYF.

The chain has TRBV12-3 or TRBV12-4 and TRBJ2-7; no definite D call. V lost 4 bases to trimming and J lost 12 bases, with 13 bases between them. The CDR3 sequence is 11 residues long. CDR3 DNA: TGTGCCAGCAGTTCCGGGCCCACGCTGTACTTC. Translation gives CASSSGPTLYF.

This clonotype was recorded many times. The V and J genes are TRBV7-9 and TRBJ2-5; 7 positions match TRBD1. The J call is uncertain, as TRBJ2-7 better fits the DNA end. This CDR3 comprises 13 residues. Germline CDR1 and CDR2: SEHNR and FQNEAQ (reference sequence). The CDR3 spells CASSFSDRDEQYF. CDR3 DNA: TGTGCCAGCAGCTTCTCCGACAGGGACGAGCAGTACTTC.

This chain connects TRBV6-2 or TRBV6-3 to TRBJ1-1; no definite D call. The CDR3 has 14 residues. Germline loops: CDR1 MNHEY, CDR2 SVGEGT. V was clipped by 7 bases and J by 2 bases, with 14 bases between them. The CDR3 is CASIWSTGNTEAFF. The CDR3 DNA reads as TGTGCCAGCATTTGGTCGACGGGAAACACTGAAGCTTTCTTT.